These 14 T cell receptor beta chains share one sample of origin, sequenced in a study of identical twins. TCRdb re-analysed the 5' RACE reads in MiXCR, keeping a single row per CDR3 protein. The sample shows about 190,000 distinct CDR3 sequences, around 15% of them seen only once. These data also formed part of another study, on T cells expressing NK-cell markers.

Sequencing used CD8+ T cells sorted from blood. The receptors come from a woman between 18 and 30 years old in good health.

This clonotype was detected a few times. This sequence joins TRBV3-1 and TRBJ2-2, with D uncertain. The germline gives CDR1 LGHDT, CDR2 YNNKEL (reference sequence). This CDR3 is 13 amino acids long. V was trimmed by 0 bases and J by 6 bases, leaving 5 bases between them. CDR3 DNA sequence: TGTGCCAGCAGCCAAGATGGACCCGGGGAGCTGTTTTTT. Translated: CASSQDGPGELFF.

This chain uses TRBV6-5 with TRBJ2-7; 8 bases map to TRBD2. Trimming cost V 2 bases and J 4 bases; bases outside gene matches: 10. The CDR3 is made up of 16 amino acids. The germline CDR1 and CDR2 sequences are MNHEY and SVGAGI. The CDR3 protein is CASSYTPTSERYEQYF. Here the CDR3 DNA reads TGTGCCAGCAGTTACACCCCGACTAGCGAGAGGTACGAGCAGTACTTC.

The rearrangement joins TRBV20-1 to TRBJ2-7; no clear D gene. Germline CDR1 DFQATT, CDR2 SNEGSKA (reference sequence). This CDR3 has 14 amino acids. Trimming took off 3 bases at V and 3 bases at J, with 15 bases between the two ends. The CDR3 nucleotides read TGCAGTGCTAGTTTCGCCCAAGGAAACTACGAGCAGTACTTC. This gives the protein CSASFAQGNYEQYF.

This clonotype was found many times. The chain is built from TRBV7-9 and TRBJ2-7; 7 nucleotides match TRBD1. V lost 4 bases and J lost 5; bases outside the gene matches: 5. Germline CDR1 SEHNR, CDR2 FQNEAQ (reference sequence). The length of the CDR3 is 13 residues. The CDR3 is CASSSQTGNEQYF. CDR3 DNA: TGTGCCAGCAGCTCACAGACAGGGAACGAGCAGTACTTC.

A few counts support this clonotype. V usage is TRBV7-6 and J usage is TRBJ2-1, with 8 bases identical to TRBD1. CDR3 length: 15 residues. Germline V lookup: CDR1 SGHVS, CDR2 FNYEAQ. J gave up 5 bases and V 3 bases, and 6 bases lay outside the gene matches. CDR3 loop: CASSLNRGVNNEQFF. The CDR3 DNA reads as TGTGCCAGCAGCTTGAACAGGGGGGTCAACAATGAGCAGTTCTTC.

This clonotype is a singleton in its sample. This rearrangement joins TRBV12-3 or TRBV12-4 to TRBJ2-3; D gene ambiguous. Trimming took off 6 bases at V and 4 bases at J, with 8 bases between the two ends. The CDR3 is 12 amino acids. CDR3 sequence: CASSIHADTQYF. CDR3 DNA sequence: TGTGCCAGCAGCATCCATGCAGATACGCAGTATTTT.

This clonotype occurred a few times. This chain joins TRBV29-1 and TRBJ1-1; D remains unclear. Germline CDR1 SQVTM, CDR2 ANQGSEA. There are 12 residues in the CDR3. Trimming removed 4 bases from V and 1 base from J, with 7 bases in between. CDR3 amino acids: CSVVEENTEAFF. As DNA, the CDR3 is TGCAGCGTTGTTGAAGAGAACACTGAAGCTTTCTTT.

This clonotype occurred a few times. V usage is TRBV29-1 and J usage is TRBJ2-3; perhaps TRBD1 as D (5 bases). CDR1 and CDR2 (germline): SQVTM, ANQGSEA. The CDR3 consists of 14 residues. V lost 3 bases to trimming and J lost 4 bases, with 14 bases between them. The CDR3 reads CSVDGASIADTQYF. The CDR3 region has the DNA TGCAGCGTTGATGGGGCTTCGATCGCAGATACGCAGTATTTT.

This clonotype showed up just a few times. The chain combines TRBV2 with TRBJ1-1; D uncertain. CDR3 length: 11 residues. V lost 3 bases, J lost 6 bases, and 5 bases lay in between. The germline gives CDR1 SNHLY, CDR2 FYNNEI. CDR3 protein: CASSELSEAFF. In nucleotides, the CDR3 is TGTGCCAGCAGTGAGTTGTCTGAAGCTTTCTTT.

This clonotype has just a few counts. The V call is TRBV15, the J call TRBJ1-4, with TRBD1 as a possible D gene (6 bases). The CDR3 runs to 14 residues. Between the trimmed V and J ends, which lost 7 bases and 2 bases, there was a span of 11 bases. The germline V gene has CDR1 LNHNV and CDR2 YYDKDF (reference sequence). CDR3 residues: CATNQGFTNEKLFF. Here the CDR3 DNA reads TGTGCCACCAACCAGGGGTTTACTAATGAAAAACTGTTTTTT.

Written as DNA, the CDR3 is TGTGCCATGAGCCCCGGGACAGGGGGGACCCAGTACTTC. This sequence encodes CAMSPGTGGTQYF. The J gene is TRBJ2-5, the V gene TRBV5-6; TRBD1 agrees at 11 bases. Trimming took 9 bases from V and 7 from J; bases not matched to a gene: 8. The CDR3 runs 13 residues. Germline V CDR1 and CDR2: SGHDT, YYEEEE. Full variable domain (missing parts from reference TRBV5-6 and TRBJ2-5): DAGVTQSPTHLIKTRGQQVTLRCSPKSGHDTVSWYQQALGQGPQFIFQYYEEEERQRGNFPDRFSGHQFPNYSSELNVNALLLGDSALYLCAMSPGTGGTQYFGPGTRLLVL.

This clonotype was counted only a few times. The J gene is TRBJ2-7, the V gene TRBV27, with 8 nucleotides matching TRBD2. From germline, CDR1 is MNHEY and CDR2 SMNVEV (reference sequence). This CDR3 comprises 16 residues. The trim removed 2 bases at V and 1 base at J, leaving 7 bases unmatched. The CDR3 spells CASSLKGLAGSYEQYF. The CDR3 DNA reads as TGTGCCAGCAGTTTAAAAGGCCTAGCGGGTTCCTACGAGCAGTACTTC.

There are a few counts of this clonotype. V is TRBV5-1 and J is TRBJ1-5; D remains ambiguous. The CDR3 contains 15 residues. Trimming pared 4 bases from V and 3 bases from J, leaving 14 bases between. Germline V gene sequence: CDR1 SGHRS, CDR2 YFSETQ. This CDR3 reads CASSPLGPDNQPQHF. CDR3 coding DNA: TGCGCCAGCAGCCCACTAGGGCCCGACAATCAGCCCCAGCATTTT.

The rearrangement uses TRBV4-2 and TRBJ2-7; 9 bases line up with TRBD2. CDR3 length equals 14 residues. Losses at the gene ends were 4 bases for V and 3 bases for J; bases not matched to a gene: 4. CDR1 and CDR2 from the germline V gene are LGHNA and YNFKEQ. This chain's CDR3 is CASSPSGANYEQYF. In nucleotides, the CDR3 is TGTGCCAGCAGCCCTAGCGGGGCCAACTACGAGCAGTACTTC.